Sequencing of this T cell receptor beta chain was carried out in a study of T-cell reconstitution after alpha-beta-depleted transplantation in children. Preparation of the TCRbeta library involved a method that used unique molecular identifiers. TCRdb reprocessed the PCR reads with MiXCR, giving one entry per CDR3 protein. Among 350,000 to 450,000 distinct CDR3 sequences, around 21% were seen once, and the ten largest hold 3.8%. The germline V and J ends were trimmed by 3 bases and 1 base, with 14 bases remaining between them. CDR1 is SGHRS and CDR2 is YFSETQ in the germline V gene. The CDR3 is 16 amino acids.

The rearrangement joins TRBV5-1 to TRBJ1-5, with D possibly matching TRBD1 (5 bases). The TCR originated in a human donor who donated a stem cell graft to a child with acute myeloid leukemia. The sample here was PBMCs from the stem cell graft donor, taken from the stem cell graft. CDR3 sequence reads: CASSSEGPGSNQPQHF. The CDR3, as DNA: TGCGCCAGCAGCTCGGAAGGCCCAGGGAGCAATCAGCCCCAGCATTTT. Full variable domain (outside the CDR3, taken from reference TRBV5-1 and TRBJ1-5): KAGVTQTPRYLIKTRGQQVTLSCSPISGHRSVSWYQQTPGQGLQFLFEYFSETQRNKGNFPGRFSGRQFSNSRSEMNVSTLELGDSALYLCASSSEGPGSNQPQHFGDGTRLSIL.